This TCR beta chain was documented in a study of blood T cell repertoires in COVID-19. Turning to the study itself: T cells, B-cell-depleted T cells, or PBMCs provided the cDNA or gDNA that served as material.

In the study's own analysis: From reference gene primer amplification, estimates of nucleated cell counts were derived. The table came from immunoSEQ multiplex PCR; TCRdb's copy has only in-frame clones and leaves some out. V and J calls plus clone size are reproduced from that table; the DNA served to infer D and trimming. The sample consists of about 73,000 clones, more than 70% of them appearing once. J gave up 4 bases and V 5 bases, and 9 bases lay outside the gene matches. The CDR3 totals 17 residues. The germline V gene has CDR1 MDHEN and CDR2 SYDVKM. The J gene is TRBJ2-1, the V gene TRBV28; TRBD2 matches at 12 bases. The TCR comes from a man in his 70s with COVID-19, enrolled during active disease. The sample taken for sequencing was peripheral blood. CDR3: CASSKRLAGAPYNEQFF. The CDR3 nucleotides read TGTGCCAGCAGTAAGAGACTAGCGGGAGCCCCATACAATGAGCAGTTCTTC.